The 8 T cell receptor beta chains in this list originate from one sample, sequenced in a study of control samples from healthy donors and cancer patients. TCRdb's copy holds only in-frame clones and misses some; the assay was immunoSEQ multiplex PCR. In the table there are about 140,000 clones, 80% to 90% of which are singletons. Sequenced material: blood. The receptor set was obtained from a woman aged 25 to 39 in good health.

In this sample, this clone turned up once. The CDR3 loop reads CASSQDSFYNEQFF. In DNA, the CDR3 is TGTGCCAGCAGCCAAGACTCCTTTTATAATGAGCAGTTCTTC. V gene TRBV14 combines with J gene TRBJ2-1; D not certain. Germline-derived CDR1 and CDR2 are SGHDN and FVKESK. This CDR3 spans 14 amino acids. The V end lost 0 bases, the J end lost 7 bases, and 10 bases lay between the germline ends.

This clone came up a few times. The chain joins TRBV28 to TRBJ1-4; D is undetermined. Trimming removed 6 bases from V and 5 bases from J, with 16 bases in between. CDR1 MDHEN and CDR2 SYDVKM come from the germline V gene. The CDR3 length is 15 residues. The CDR3 DNA sequence: TGTGCCAGCAGCCGTGGTCCCGGAGGCAATGAAAAACTGTTTTTT. Encoded protein: CASSRGPGGNEKLFF.

This chain connects TRBV2 to TRBJ2-1, with D tentatively TRBD1 or TRBD2 (5 bases each). CDR3 length: 14 amino acids. Germline V gene sequence: CDR1 SNHLY, CDR2 FYNNEI. Trimming cost V 6 bases and J 5 bases, with 14 bases left between them. CDR3 loop: CASRNRDLNNEQFF. CDR3 sequence (DNA): TGTGCCAGCAGGAATAGGGACCTCAACAATGAGCAGTTCTTC.

The chain employs TRBV19 and TRBJ1-2; 7 bases agree with TRBD1. Germline V gene sequence: CDR1 LNHDA, CDR2 SQIVND (reference sequence). With V trimmed by 9 bases and J by 2 bases, 12 bases remained unmatched. CDR3 length equals 15 residues. The CDR3 DNA follows: TGTGCCAGCCTCACGCGCAGGGGGTCAAACTATGGCTACACCTTC. This encodes CASLTRRGSNYGYTF.

This chain joins TRBV21-1 and TRBJ2-3; the DNA was not used to check the table's D call, TRBD2. TRBV21-1 is a recognized pseudogene. CDR3 length: 14 residues. For the CDR3, the DNA is TGTGCCACCTCCGGGACTAGCGGCACAGATACGCAGTATTTT. This translates into CATSGTSGTDTQYF.

The CDR3 DNA reads as TGTGCCAGCAGTGATACAGTTTACAATGAGCAGTTCTTC. Protein product: CASSDTVYNEQFF. The chain couples TRBV6-4 to TRBJ2-1; D gene uncertain. The CDR3 loop spans 13 amino acids. CDR1 and CDR2 from the germline V gene are MRHNA and SNTAGT. V gave up 3 bases and J gave up 4 bases, with 7 bases separating them.

This chain uses TRBV5-4 with TRBJ1-6; D is uncertain. The CDR3 runs 12 residues. Germline-derived CDR1 and CDR2 are SGHNT and YYREEE (reference sequence). Trimming took off 4 bases at V and 7 bases at J, with 6 bases between the two ends. The CDR3 DNA sequence: TGTGCCAGCAGCCCGGAAAATTCACCCCTCCACTTT. Protein product: CASSPENSPLHF.

This clone was counted between two and nine times. The chain's CDR3 is CASSLGENEQFF. In nucleotides, the CDR3 is TGTGCCAGCAGCTTGGGGGAGAATGAGCAGTTCTTC. The J gene is TRBJ2-1, the V gene TRBV7-9, with D perhaps TRBD1 or TRBD2 (5 bases each). The V and J ends lost 3 bases and 7 bases respectively, with 7 bases between them. This CDR3 comprises 12 residues. CDR1 and CDR2 from the germline V gene are SEHNR and FQNEAQ (reference sequence).